This is a list of T cell receptor beta chains from one sample in a study of blood T cell repertoires in COVID-19. TCRdb's copy holds only in-frame clones and misses some; the assay was immunoSEQ multiplex PCR. The top ten hold roughly 5.6% of the sample, which has around 190,000 clones, 70% to 80% seen once. Sample: peripheral blood. The receptors originated from a woman aged 40-49 years with COVID-19, enrolled during active disease. CDR3s include the opening cysteine and the closing phenylalanine or tryptophan. A D gene is named only where the DNA matches it firmly. The listing skips clone size in some rows; elsewhere it reads once, few, many or a size class.

J	length	size	D	V	DNA	CDR3
TRBJ1-5	15	.	.	TRBV6-5	TGTGCCAGCAGTTACTCGTTTGGAGGTAATCAGCCCCAGCATTTT	CASSYSFGGNQPQHF
TRBJ2-1	15	.	TRBD2	TRBV10-3	TGTGCCATCAGCGTCAAGCGGGAGGGCCTTGATGAGCAGTTCTTC	CAISVKREGLDEQFF
TRBJ2-1	14	.	.	TRBV2	TGTGCCAGCAGGCAAATAGACAGCTACAATGAGCAGTTCTTC	CASRQIDSYNEQFF
TRBJ2-1	13	.	TRBD1	TRBV6-2/TRBV6-3	TGTGCCAGCAGTTTCTACAGGGGGTTAGAGCAGTTCTTC	CASSFYRGLEQFF
TRBJ1-1	17	.	.	TRBV12-5	TGTGCTAGTGGTTTGGCGGATTGGGAGGGAGGGAACACTGAAGCTTTCTTT	CASGLADWEGGNTEAFF
TRBJ1-5	12	.	TRBD1	TRBV30	TGTGCCTGGGGGACAGGGTCCGGGCCCCAGCATTTT	CAWGTGSGPQHF
TRBJ2-7	13	.	.	TRBV6-5	TGTGCCAGCAGTTACTCAGCATCCTACGAGCAGTACTTC	CASSYSASYEQYF
TRBJ2-5	15	.	TRBD2	TRBV7-9	TGTGCCAGCAGCTTCTGGCTAGCGGGAGTAGAGACCCAGTACTTC	CASSFWLAGVETQYF
TRBJ1-1	18	once	TRBD1	TRBV7-6	TGTGCCAGCAGCAAAGCCGGGACAGGGGGCGCGAAATCCACTGAAGCTTTCTTT	CASSKAGTGGAKSTEAFF
TRBJ1-5	13	.	TRBD1	TRBV7-2	TGTGCCAGTTCGGGACAGAGCGATCAGCCCCAGCATTTT	CASSGQSDQPQHF
TRBJ2-3	13	.	.	TRBV7-2	TGTGCCATCTTGCCAGCGATGACAGATACGCAGTATTTT	CAILPAMTDTQYF
TRBJ2-1	17	few	TRBD2	TRBV7-3	TGTGCCAGCAGCTTCCGCCGCTCGGGACTAGCGGGGGGGGAGCAGTTCTTC	CASSFRRSGLAGGEQFF
TRBJ1-2	16	.	.	TRBV13	TGTGCCAGCAGCTTCCGACCGGCCCGGGTCAACTATGGCTACACCTTC	CASSFRPARVNYGYTF
TRBJ1-2	11	.	.	TRBV2	TGTGCCAGCAGGGGGCCTGCTGGCTACACCTTC	CASRGPAGYTF
TRBJ1-2	12	.	.	TRBV6-5	TGTGCCAGCATTTCAGACTCCGGGGGCTACACCTTC	CASISDSGGYTF
TRBJ2-1	13	.	.	TRBV11-2	TGTGCCAGCAGCAGCCAATCCTACAATGAGCAGTTCTTC	CASSSQSYNEQFF
TRBJ1-3	16	.	.	TRBV9	TGTGCCAGCAGCGTAGCTTATGGGGGGGCTGGAAACACCATATATTTT	CASSVAYGGAGNTIYF
TRBJ1-3	17	.	.	TRBV5-6	TGTGCCAGCAGCTTGGGGTTGGCAGGGTACTCTGGAAACACCATATATTTT	CASSLGLAGYSGNTIYF
TRBJ2-7	15	few	TRBD2	TRBV30	TGTGCCTGGAGCTTTACCGGGACTAACACCAGGGAGCAGTACTTC	CAWSFTGTNTREQYF
TRBJ2-5	15	.	TRBD2	TRBV5-3	TGTGCCAGAAGTATAGCGGGAGGGCCGGGAGAGACCCAGTACTTC	CARSIAGGPGETQYF
TRBJ2-7	17	.	.	TRBV20-1	TGCAGTGCTGGTGACGAATTGCGGGGGGACAGATCCCACGAGCAGTACTTC	CSAGDELRGDRSHEQYF
TRBJ1-1	12	.	.	TRBV6-2/TRBV6-3	TGTGCCAGCAGTTTAATAGGGGCTGAAGCTTTCTTT	CASSLIGAEAFF
TRBJ2-5	15	.	.	TRBV7-8	TGTGCCAGCAGCTCCTCCCTAGGAGCAAGAGAGACCCAGTACTTC	CASSSSLGARETQYF
TRBJ1-1	14	.	.	TRBV6-5	TGTGCCAGCCGGGGTGGGGTCATGAACACTGAAGCTTTCTTT	CASRGGVMNTEAFF
TRBJ2-5	13	.	.	TRBV7-3	TGTGCCAGCAGCCAAGGGGGAGAAGAGACCCAGTACTTC	CASSQGGEETQYF
TRBJ2-1	15	once	TRBD2	TRBV7-6	TGTGCCAGCGCCTCACTAGCGGGGGAGAACTATGAGCAGTTCTTC	CASASLAGENYEQFF
TRBJ1-4	14	.	TRBD1	TRBV10-3	TGTGCCATCAGAGCAACCGGGACAGGGGAAAAACTGTTTTTT	CAIRATGTGEKLFF
TRBJ2-5	15	once	.	TRBV7-3	TGTGCCAGCAAACTCGGCCCTTTACAGGGAGAGACCCAGTACTTC	CASKLGPLQGETQYF
TRBJ2-7	12	.	.	TRBV7-2	TGTGCCAGCAGCTCACAGGATTACGAGCAGTACTTC	CASSSQDYEQYF
TRBJ1-1	12	.	TRBD1	TRBV29-1	TGCAGCGCCGGACAGGGGAACACTGAAGCTTTCTTT	CSAGQGNTEAFF
TRBJ2-4	21	once	TRBD2	TRBV24-1	TGTGCCACCAGTGTTGAACTTAGACTAGCGGGTGTTAAGGAACCCAAAAACATTCAGTACTTC	CATSVELRLAGVKEPKNIQYF
TRBJ1-2	15	.	TRBD1	TRBV7-9	TGTGCCAGCAGCTTGAGACAGGGGCGGGATGACGGCTACACCTTC	CASSLRQGRDDGYTF
TRBJ2-1	12	.	.	TRBV10-1	TGCGCCACCGAGGTCCACTACAATGAGCAGTTCTTC	CATEVHYNEQFF
TRBJ2-1	14	.	TRBD2	TRBV6-5	TGTGCCACACAAAGCGGGAGGGCGGGGAATGAGCAGTTCTTC	CATQSGRAGNEQFF
TRBJ2-7	16	.	.	TRBV15	TGTGCCACCAGCAGAGATTGGGTCGGCAGGCCCTACGAGCAGTACTTC	CATSRDWVGRPYEQYF
TRBJ2-2	17	few	.	TRBV10-3	TGTGCCATCAGTGAGTCAGCAGGGACTCTGGGGACCGGGGAGCTGTTTTTT	CAISESAGTLGTGELFF
TRBJ2-2	12	.	.	TRBV21-1	TGTGCCTGCCTGGACAGGAACGGGGAGCTGTTTTTT	CACLDRNGELFF
TRBJ2-3	13	.	.	TRBV2	TGTGCCAGCAGTGGACAGTTCACAGATACGCAGTATTTT	CASSGQFTDTQYF
TRBJ2-4	18	few	TRBD1	TRBV11-3	TGTGCCAGCGGGGGAACGGGACAGAGCGTAATCCCTGAAAACATTCAGTACTTC	CASGGTGQSVIPENIQYF
TRBJ1-2	12	once	.	TRBV11-1	TGTGCCAGCAGCTTAACAGGCTATGGCTACACCTTC	CASSLTGYGYTF
TRBJ1-3	16	.	.	TRBV4-3	TGCGCCAGCAGCCAAGATTGGAGAGCCTCTGGAAACACCATATATTTT	CASSQDWRASGNTIYF
TRBJ1-2	17	.	TRBD1	TRBV7-9	TGTGCCAGCAGCTCCTCCGGCAGGGGGAGAGGGAAAAATGGCTACACCTTC	CASSSSGRGRGKNGYTF
TRBJ2-3	18	few	TRBD2	TRBV6-1	TGTGCCAGCAGTGAAGCCGGCGGGGGGTCTCCCAGCACAGATACGCAGTATTTT	CASSEAGGGSPSTDTQYF
TRBJ2-7	10	.	.	TRBV20-1	TGCAGTGCTAGAGATCGCGAGCAGTACTTC	CSARDREQYF
TRBJ2-1	14	.	.	TRBV4-1	TGCGCCAGCCGCCTGCAGACTAGCTACAATGAGCAGTTCTTC	CASRLQTSYNEQFF
TRBJ2-7	13	few	.	TRBV11-3	TGTGCCAGCAGCCTATTGAGAGATAGCGAGCAGTACTTC	CASSLLRDSEQYF
TRBJ1-2	15	.	.	TRBV5-6	TGTGCCAGCAGCTTGGCGGGATCCCGGGTGAATGCCTACACCTTC	CASSLAGSRVNAYTF
TRBJ1-1	15	.	TRBD1	TRBV5-6	TGTGCCAGCAGCTCCAGACAGGGGGCTCGTATAGGAGCTTTCTTT	CASSSRQGARIGAFF
TRBJ2-1	15	once	TRBD2	TRBV6-5	TGTGCCAGCGCCTTAACTAGCGGGAGAAGTCTAGGGCAGTTCTTC	CASALTSGRSLGQFF
TRBJ2-1	14	.	.	TRBV6-5	TGTGCCAGCTTTAGTATACGGGGCTACAATGAGCAGTTCTTC	CASFSIRGYNEQFF
TRBJ1-2	16	.	TRBD1	TRBV2	TGTGCCAGCACCGACGGGGGGACAGGGAATAAATATGGCTACACCTTC	CASTDGGTGNKYGYTF
TRBJ2-1	14	few	.	TRBV30	TGTGCCTGGGGACGGGGCGGGATCTACAATGAGCAGTTCTTC	CAWGRGGIYNEQFF
TRBJ1-5	15	once	.	TRBV7-2	TGTGCCAGCAGCCAGGAGGGGGGGGCAGGTCAGCCCCAGCATTTT	CASSQEGGAGQPQHF
TRBJ2-1	15	.	TRBD2	TRBV5-1	TGCGCCAGCAGCTTGGGGCTAGCGGGCTACAATGAGCAGTTCTTC	CASSLGLAGYNEQFF
TRBJ2-2	16	.	.	TRBV2	TGTGCCAGCAGTGAATTGGGGCCTGCGAACACCGGGGAGCTGTTTTTT	CASSELGPANTGELFF